These T cell receptor beta chains were read from a single sample in a study of cytomegalovirus exposure and HLA in healthy donors. TCRdb's table, derived via immunoSEQ multiplex PCR, lists solely in-frame clones and lacks some. The sample includes about 120,000 clones, roughly 90% of them seen just once. Sequencing was carried out using PBMCs. The receptors derive from a woman aged 18-29 years in good health and CMV-seropositive. Both conserved end residues are part of each CDR3. D genes are given only for firm matches. A clone size is listed for some rows: how often the clone was seen (once, few, many), or a class if it is expanded.

j_gene | len | abundance | v_gene | d_gene | CDR3aa | CDR3nt
TRBJ1-1 | 18 | NA | TRBV19 | NA | CASSAHLRGRFMNTEAFF | TGTGCCAGTAGTGCCCACCTCAGGGGCCGTTTTATGAACACTGAAGCTTTCTTT
TRBJ2-7 | 18 | once | TRBV5-1 | TRBD1 | CASSLVSRGRTGLNEQYF | TGCGCCAGCAGCTTGGTCTCCCGGGGCAGGACAGGTCTCAACGAGCAGTACTTC
TRBJ1-1 | 10 | once | TRBV11-3 | NA | CASTGENAFF | TGTGCCAGCACGGGGGAAAATGCTTTCTTT
TRBJ2-5 | 15 | NA | TRBV11-1 | NA | CASSSTGVLQETQYF | TGTGCCAGCAGCTCAACGGGGGTACTCCAAGAGACCCAGTACTTC
TRBJ1-2 | 12 | NA | TRBV18 | TRBD1 | CASSTGAYGYTF | TGTGCCAGCTCAACAGGGGCCTATGGCTACACCTTC
TRBJ1-2 | 14 | NA | TRBV27 | NA | CASSLSGQGRGYTF | TGTGCCAGCAGTTTATCGGGGCAGGGTCGTGGCTACACCTTC
TRBJ2-5 | 16 | NA | TRBV15 | NA | CAVSEDSLSSQETQYF | TGTGCCGTATCAGAGGACAGCCTATCCTCCCAAGAGACCCAGTACTTC
TRBJ2-5 | 18 | NA | TRBV11-3 | NA | CASSFYTLQGGDQETQYF | TGTGCCAGCAGTTTTTATACCTTACAGGGAGGGGACCAAGAGACCCAGTACTTC
TRBJ2-7 | 17 | NA | TRBV29-1 | NA | CSVLRRPGQFSSYEQYF | TGCAGCGTGCTGCGTCGGCCTGGGCAATTTAGCTCCTACGAGCAGTACTTC
TRBJ1-5 | 18 | NA | TRBV10-3 | NA | CAISAGQGSDRSNQPQHF | TGTGCCATCAGTGCCGGGCAGGGGAGTGATAGGAGCAATCAGCCCCAGCATTTT
TRBJ1-4 | 16 | NA | TRBV7-9 | NA | CASSLFLDSNNEKLFF | TGTGCCAGCAGCTTATTCCTGGACAGTAATAATGAAAAACTGTTTTTT
TRBJ1-5 | 14 | NA | TRBV10-2 | TRBD1 | CASSVGQLNQPQHF | TGCGCCAGCAGTGTGGGACAGCTCAATCAGCCCCAGCATTTT
TRBJ2-1 | 13 | NA | TRBV2 | TRBD2 | CASGKGLDNEQFF | TGTGCCAGCGGGAAGGGACTAGACAATGAGCAGTTCTTC
TRBJ2-7 | 18 | NA | TRBV4-3 | NA | CASSQEGSSGESSYEQYF | TGCGCCAGCAGCCAAGAGGGAAGTAGCGGTGAAAGCTCCTACGAGCAGTACTTC
TRBJ2-7 | 17 | NA | TRBV7-9 | TRBD1 | CASSLKSPGQTSYEQYF | TGTGCCAGCAGCTTAAAATCCCCGGGACAGACTTCCTACGAGCAGTACTTC
TRBJ1-4 | 13 | NA | TRBV5-4 | NA | CASSLASNEKLFF | TGTGCCAGCAGCTTGGCCAGTAATGAAAAACTGTTTTTT